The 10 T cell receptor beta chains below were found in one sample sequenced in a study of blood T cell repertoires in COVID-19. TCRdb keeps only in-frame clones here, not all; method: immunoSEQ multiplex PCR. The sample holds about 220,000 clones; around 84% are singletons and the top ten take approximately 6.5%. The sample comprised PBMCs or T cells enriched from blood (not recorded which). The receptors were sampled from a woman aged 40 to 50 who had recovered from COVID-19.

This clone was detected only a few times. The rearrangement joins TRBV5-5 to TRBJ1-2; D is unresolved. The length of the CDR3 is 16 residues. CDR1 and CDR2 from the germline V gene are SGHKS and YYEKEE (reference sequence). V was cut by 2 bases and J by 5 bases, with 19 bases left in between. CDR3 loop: CASSFTVGRSGYGYTF. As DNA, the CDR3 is TGTGCCAGCAGCTTTACCGTGGGCAGGTCGGGGTATGGCTACACCTTC.

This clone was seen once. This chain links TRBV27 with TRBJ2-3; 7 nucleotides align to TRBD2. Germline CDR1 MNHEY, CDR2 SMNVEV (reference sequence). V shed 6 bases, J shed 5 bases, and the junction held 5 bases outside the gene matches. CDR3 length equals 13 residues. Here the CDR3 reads CASSWGGRDTQYF. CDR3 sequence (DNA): TGTGCCAGCAGCTGGGGGGGGAGAGATACGCAGTATTTT.

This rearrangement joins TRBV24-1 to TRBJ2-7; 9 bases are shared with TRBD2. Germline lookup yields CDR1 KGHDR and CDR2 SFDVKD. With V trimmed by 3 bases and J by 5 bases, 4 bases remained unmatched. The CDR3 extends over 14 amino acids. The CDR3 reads CATSDAGGGHEQYF. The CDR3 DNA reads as TGTGCCACCAGTGATGCGGGAGGGGGGCACGAGCAGTACTTC.

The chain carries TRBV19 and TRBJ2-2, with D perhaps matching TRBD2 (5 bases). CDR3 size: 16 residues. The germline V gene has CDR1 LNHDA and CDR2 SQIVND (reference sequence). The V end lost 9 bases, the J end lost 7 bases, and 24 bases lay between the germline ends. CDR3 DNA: TGTGCCAGGAAAAGAAGGGCTAGCACCGAGAACGGGGAGCTGTTTTTT. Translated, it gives CARKRRASTENGELFF.

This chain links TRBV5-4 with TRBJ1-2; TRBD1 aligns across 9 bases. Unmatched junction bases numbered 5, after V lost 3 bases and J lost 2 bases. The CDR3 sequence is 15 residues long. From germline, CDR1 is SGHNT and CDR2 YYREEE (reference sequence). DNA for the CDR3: TGTGCCAGCAGCTCCGGACAGGGGAGAAACTATGGCTACACCTTC. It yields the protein CASSSGQGRNYGYTF.

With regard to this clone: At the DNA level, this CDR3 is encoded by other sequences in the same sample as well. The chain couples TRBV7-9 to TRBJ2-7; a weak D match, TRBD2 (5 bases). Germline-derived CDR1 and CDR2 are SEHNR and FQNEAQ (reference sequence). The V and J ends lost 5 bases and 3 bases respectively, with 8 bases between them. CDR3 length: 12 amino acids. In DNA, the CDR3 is TGTGCCAGCAGCCCTAGCAGCTACGAGCAGTACGTC. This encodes CASSPSSYEQYV.

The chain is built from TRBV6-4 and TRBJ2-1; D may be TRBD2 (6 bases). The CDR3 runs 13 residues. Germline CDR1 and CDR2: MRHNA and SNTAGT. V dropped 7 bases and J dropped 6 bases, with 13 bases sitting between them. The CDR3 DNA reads TGTGCCAGCATCAAGAGTAGCGGCAATGAGCAGTTCTTC. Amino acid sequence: CASIKSSGNEQFF.

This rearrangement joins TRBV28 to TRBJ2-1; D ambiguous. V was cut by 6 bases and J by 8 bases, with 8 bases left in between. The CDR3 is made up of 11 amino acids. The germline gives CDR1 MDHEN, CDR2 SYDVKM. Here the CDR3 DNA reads TGTGCCAGCAGACAAGAGGATGAGCAGTTCTTC. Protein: CASRQEDEQFF.

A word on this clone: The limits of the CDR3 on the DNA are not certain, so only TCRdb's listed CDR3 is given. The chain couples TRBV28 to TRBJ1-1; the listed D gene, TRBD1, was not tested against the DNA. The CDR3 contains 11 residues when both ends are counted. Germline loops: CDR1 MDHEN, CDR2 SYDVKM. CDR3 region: CASSFLAVTFF.

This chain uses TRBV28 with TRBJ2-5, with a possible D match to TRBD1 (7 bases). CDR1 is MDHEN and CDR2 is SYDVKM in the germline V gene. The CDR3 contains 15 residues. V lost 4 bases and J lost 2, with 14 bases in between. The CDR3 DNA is TGTGCCAGCAGTTCTCCGGCAGGGGGGCAAGAGACCCAGTACTTC. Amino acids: CASSSPAGGQETQYF.